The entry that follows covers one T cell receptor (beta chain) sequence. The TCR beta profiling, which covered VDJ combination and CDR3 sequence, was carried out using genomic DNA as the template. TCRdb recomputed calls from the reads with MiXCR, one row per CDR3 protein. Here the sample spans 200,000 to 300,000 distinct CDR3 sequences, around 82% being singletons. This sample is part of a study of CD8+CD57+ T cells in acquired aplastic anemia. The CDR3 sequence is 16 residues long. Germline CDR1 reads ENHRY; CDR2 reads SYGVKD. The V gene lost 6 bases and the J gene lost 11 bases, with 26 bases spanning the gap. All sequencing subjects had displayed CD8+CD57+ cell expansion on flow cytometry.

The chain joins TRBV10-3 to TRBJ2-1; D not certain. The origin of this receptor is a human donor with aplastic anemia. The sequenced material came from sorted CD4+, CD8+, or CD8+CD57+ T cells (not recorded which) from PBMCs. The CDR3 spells CAISPRKQIQHPQQFF. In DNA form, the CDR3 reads TGTGCCATCAGCCCGCGGAAACAAATCCAACACCCTCAGCAGTTCTTC.